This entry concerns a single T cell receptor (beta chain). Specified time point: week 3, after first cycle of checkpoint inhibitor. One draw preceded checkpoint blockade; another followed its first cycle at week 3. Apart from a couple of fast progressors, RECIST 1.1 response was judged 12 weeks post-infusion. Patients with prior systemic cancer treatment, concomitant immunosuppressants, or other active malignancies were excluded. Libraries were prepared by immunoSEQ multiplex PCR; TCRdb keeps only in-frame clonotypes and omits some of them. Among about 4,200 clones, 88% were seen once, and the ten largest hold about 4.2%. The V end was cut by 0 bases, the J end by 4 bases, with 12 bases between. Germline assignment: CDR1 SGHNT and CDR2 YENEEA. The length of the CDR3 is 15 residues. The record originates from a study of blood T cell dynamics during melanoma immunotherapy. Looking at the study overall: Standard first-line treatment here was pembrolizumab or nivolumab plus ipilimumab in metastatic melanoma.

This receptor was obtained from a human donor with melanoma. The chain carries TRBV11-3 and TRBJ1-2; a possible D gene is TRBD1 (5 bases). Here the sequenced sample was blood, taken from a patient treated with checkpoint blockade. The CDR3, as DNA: TGTGCCAGCAGCTTAGAGTCTGGGACCCTCTATGGCTACACCTTC. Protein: CASSLESGTLYGYTF.